This passage covers 6 T cell receptor beta chains from one sample sequenced in a study of vaccination effects on CD4 cells after COVID-19. Which antigens these TCRs recognize remains unknown. Before sequencing took place, the ViraFEST assay used viral peptide pools to expand antigen-specific CD4+ T cells. The authors isolated CD4+ T cells after 10 days of culture. Vaccinees lacked prior SARS-CoV-2 infection and tested negative for nucleocapsid antibodies. Data came from immunoSEQ multiplex PCR; TCRdb stores just in-frame clones and leaves some out. This sample has some 68,000 clones; about 80% occur once, and the top ten carry 9.5% to 15%. The sequencing used CD4+ T cells from PBMCs cultured with SARS-CoV-2 spike peptides, collected before COVID-19 vaccination. The receptors come from a human donor who received a COVID-19 vaccine.

This rearrangement joins TRBV28 to TRBJ1-3; D is unresolved. CDR1 is MDHEN, CDR2 SYDVKM, per germline. The V end lost 5 bases, the J end lost 0 bases, and 14 bases lay between the germline ends. There are 16 residues in the CDR3. CDR3 loop: CASSRGRRDSGNTIYF. In nucleotides, the CDR3 is TGTGCCAGCAGTAGAGGTCGAAGGGACTCTGGAAACACCATATATTTT.

This chain uses TRBV9 with TRBJ1-4; no firm D call. Trimming removed 0 bases from V and 2 bases from J, with 14 bases in between. The CDR3 runs 17 residues. Germline CDR1 is SGDLS and CDR2 is YYNGEE. CDR3 DNA: TGTGCCAGCAGCGTAGGTTGGGGAGTGCCCACTAATGAAAAACTGTTTTTT. It specifies CASSVGWGVPTNEKLFF.

As to this clone: Its ends do not fully match the called genes, so a read error is possible. The genes are TRBV9 and TRBJ2-3; D unclear. The CDR3 extends over 16 amino acids. Germline CDR1 SGDLS, CDR2 YYNGEE. The CDR3 DNA reads as TGTGCCAGCCGCGTAGGCAACGGGCCGGGCACAGATACGCAGTATTTT. The encoded protein is CASRVGNGPGTDTQYF.

CDR3 sequence: CASTRLAGGYGYTF. CDR3 bases: TGTGCCAGCACTCGGTTGGCAGGCGGTTATGGCTACACCTTC. The chain combines TRBV6-6 with TRBJ1-2; no clear D. Germline CDR1 MNHNY, CDR2 SVGAGI (reference sequence). V lost 7 bases and J 5 bases, leaving 17 bases between the germline ends. The CDR3 spans 14 residues.

V and J are TRBV6-5 and TRBJ1-1, with TRBD1 identical over 9 bases. With 7 bases clipped from V and 10 bases from J, the junction kept 13 bases outside the gene matches. The length of the CDR3 is 14 residues. Germline-derived CDR1 and CDR2 are MNHEY and SVGAGI. CDR3 protein: CASTKGDREIGAFF. In DNA, the CDR3 is TGTGCCAGCACCAAGGGGGACAGGGAAATCGGAGCTTTCTTT.

The chain is built from TRBV25-1 and TRBJ1-5; a weak D match, TRBD1 (5 bases). Looked up from germline, CDR1 is MGHDK and CDR2 is SYGVNS. V was clipped by 8 bases and J by 1 base, with 6 bases between them. The CDR3 extends over 12 amino acids. The CDR3 DNA is TGTGCCAGCGGGGACAGCAATCAGCCCCAGCATTTT. Its protein is CASGDSNQPQHF.